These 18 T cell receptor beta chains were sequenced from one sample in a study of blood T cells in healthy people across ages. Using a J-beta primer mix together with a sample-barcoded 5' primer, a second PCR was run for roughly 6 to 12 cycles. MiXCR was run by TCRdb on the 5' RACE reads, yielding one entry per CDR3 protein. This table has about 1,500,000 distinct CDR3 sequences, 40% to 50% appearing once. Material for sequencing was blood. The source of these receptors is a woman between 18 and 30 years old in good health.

CDR3 DNA: TGTGCCAGCAGCCCGCAAGGGCCCGGCTACACCTTC. This encodes CASSPQGPGYTF. The gene calls are TRBV5-6 and TRBJ1-2, with D uncertain. The CDR3 has 12 residues. Germline V gene sequence: CDR1 SGHDT, CDR2 YYEEEE. V dropped 4 bases and J dropped 8 bases, with 12 bases sitting between them. Complete variable domain (other parts from reference TRBV5-6 and TRBJ1-2): DAGVTQSPTHLIKTRGQQVTLRCSPKSGHDTVSWYQQALGQGPQFIFQYYEEEERQRGNFPDRFSGHQFPNYSSELNVNALLLGDSALYLCASSPQGPGYTFGSGTRLTVV.

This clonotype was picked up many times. CDR3 nucleotides: TGTGCCAGCAGCTTAGCGGCTAGCGGGGGTTACAATGAGCAGTTCTTC. Its protein is CASSLAASGGYNEQFF. The V call is TRBV7-2, the J call TRBJ2-1; TRBD2 matches 10 bases. Germline V gene data show CDR1 as SGHTA and CDR2 as FQGNSA. With V trimmed by 0 bases and J by 4 bases, 3 bases remained unmatched. The CDR3 extends over 16 amino acids.

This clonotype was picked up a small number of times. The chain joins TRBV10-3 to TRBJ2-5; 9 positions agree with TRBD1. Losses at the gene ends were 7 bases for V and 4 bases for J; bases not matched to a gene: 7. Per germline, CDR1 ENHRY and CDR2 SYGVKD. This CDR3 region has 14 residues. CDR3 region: CAIKEGQGRETQYF. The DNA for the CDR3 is TGTGCCATCAAGGAGGGACAGGGTCGAGAGACCCAGTACTTC.

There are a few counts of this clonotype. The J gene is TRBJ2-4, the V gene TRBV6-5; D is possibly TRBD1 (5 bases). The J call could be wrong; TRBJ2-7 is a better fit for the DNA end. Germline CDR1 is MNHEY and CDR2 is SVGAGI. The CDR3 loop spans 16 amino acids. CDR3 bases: TGTGCCAGCAGTTACTCGGGGCCCAAAAGGGTGGACGAGCAGTACTTC. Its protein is CASSYSGPKRVDEQYF.

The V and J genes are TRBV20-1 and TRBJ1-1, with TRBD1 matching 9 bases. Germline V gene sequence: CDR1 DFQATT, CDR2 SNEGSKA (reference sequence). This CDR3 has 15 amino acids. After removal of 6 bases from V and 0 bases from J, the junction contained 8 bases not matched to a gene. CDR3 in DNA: TGCAGTGCACTTCGGACAGGGGCTATGAACACTGAAGCTTTCTTT. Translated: CSALRTGAMNTEAFF.

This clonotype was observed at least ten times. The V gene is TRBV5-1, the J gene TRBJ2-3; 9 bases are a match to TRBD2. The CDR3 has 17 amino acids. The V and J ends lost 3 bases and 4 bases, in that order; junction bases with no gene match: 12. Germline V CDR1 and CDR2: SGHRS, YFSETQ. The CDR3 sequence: CASSYQSSGRVPDTQYF. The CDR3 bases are TGCGCCAGCAGCTACCAGAGTAGCGGGAGAGTCCCAGATACGCAGTATTTT.

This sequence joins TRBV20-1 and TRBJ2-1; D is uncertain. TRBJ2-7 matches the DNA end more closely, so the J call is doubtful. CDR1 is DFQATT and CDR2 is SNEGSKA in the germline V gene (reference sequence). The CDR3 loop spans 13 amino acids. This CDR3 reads CSARDMAYNEQYF. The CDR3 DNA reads TGCAGTGCTAGAGATATGGCCTACAATGAGCAGTACTTC.

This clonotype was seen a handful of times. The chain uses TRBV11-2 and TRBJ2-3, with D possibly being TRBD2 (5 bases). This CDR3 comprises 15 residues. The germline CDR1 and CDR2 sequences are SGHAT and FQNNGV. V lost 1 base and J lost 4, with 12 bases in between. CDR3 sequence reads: CASSLGGLAADTQYF. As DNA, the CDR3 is TGTGCCAGCAGCTTAGGTGGCCTAGCTGCAGATACGCAGTATTTT.

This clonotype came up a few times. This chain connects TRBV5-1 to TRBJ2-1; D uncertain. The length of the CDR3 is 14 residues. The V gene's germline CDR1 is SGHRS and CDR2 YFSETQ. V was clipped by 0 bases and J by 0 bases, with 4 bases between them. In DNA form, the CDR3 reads TGCGCCAGCAGCTTGGATGTCTCCTACAATGAGCAGTTCTTC. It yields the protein CASSLDVSYNEQFF.

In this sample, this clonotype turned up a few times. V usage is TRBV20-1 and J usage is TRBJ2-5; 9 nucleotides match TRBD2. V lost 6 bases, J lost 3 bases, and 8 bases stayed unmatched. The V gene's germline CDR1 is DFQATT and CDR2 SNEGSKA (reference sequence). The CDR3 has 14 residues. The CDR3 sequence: CSARVSGGKETQYF. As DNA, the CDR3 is TGCAGTGCCCGGGTTAGCGGGGGAAAAGAGACCCAGTACTTC.

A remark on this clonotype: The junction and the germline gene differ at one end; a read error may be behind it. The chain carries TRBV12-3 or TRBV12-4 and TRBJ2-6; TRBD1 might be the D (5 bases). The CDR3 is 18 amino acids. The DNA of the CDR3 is TGTGCCAGCCGTTCTCAGGACCGCTTGTACTCTGGGGCCAACGTCCCGACTTTC. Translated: CASRSQDRLYSGANVPTF.

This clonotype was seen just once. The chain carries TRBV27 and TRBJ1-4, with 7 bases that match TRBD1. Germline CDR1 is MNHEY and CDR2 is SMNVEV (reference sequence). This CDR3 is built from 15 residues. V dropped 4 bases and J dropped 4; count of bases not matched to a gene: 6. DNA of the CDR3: TGTGCCAGCAGTTGGACAGGAGGCTTTAATGAAAAACTGTTTTTT. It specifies CASSWTGGFNEKLFF.

CDR3 coding DNA: TGTGCCAGCAGTTCAACGCCCGTTTGGACTAGCGGGTCCTACGAGCAGTACTTC. This codes for CASSSTPVWTSGSYEQYF. V usage is TRBV2 and J usage is TRBJ2-7, with TRBD2 identical over 11 bases. Germline CDR1 and CDR2: SNHLY and FYNNEI. The CDR3 runs to 18 residues. V shed 5 bases, J shed 1 base, and the junction held 13 bases outside the gene matches. Looking up the rest from reference TRBV2 and TRBJ2-7 gives the full variable domain: EPEVTQTPSHQVTQMGQEVILRCVPISNHLYFYWYRQILGQKVEFLVSFYNNEISEKSEIFDDQFSVERPDGSNFTLKIRSTKLEDSAMYFCASSSTPVWTSGSYEQYFGPGTRLTVT.

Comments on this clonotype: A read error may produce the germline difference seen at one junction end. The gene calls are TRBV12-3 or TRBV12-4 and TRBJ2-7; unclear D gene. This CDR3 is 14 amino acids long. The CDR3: CAGSFLGRGYEQYF. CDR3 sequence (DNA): TGTGCCGGCAGTTTCCTAGGGCGAGGCTACGAGCAGTACTTC.

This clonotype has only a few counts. This chain's CDR3 is CASSVGSEETQYF. Here the CDR3 DNA reads TGCGCCAGCAGCGTCGGGAGCGAGGAGACCCAGTACTTC. J is TRBJ2-5 and V is TRBV4-1; D possibly corresponds to TRBD2 (6 bases). V shed 5 bases and J shed 5 bases, with 12 bases lying between them. CDR3 length: 13 residues. Germline CDR1 MGHRA, CDR2 YSYEKL.

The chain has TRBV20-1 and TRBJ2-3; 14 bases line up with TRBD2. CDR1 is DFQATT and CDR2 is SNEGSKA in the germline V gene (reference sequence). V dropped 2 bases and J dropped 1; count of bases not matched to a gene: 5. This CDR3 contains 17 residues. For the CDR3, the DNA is TGCAGTGCTAGACGGGGACTAGCGGGAGTCGGCACAGATACGCAGTATTTT. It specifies CSARRGLAGVGTDTQYF.

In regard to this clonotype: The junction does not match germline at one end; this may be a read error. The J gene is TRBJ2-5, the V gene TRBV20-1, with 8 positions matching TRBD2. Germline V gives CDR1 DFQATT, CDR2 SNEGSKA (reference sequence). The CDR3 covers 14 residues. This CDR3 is CSAPPGLVREAQYF. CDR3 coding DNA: TGCAGTGCTCCCCCGGGACTAGTCCGAGAGGCCCAGTACTTC.

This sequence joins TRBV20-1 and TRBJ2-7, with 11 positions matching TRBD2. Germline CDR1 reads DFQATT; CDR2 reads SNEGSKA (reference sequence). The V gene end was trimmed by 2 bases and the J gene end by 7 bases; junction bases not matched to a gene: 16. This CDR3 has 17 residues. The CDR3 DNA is TGCAGTGCTAGAAGGGCTAGCGGGGGGACTGTTTACAATGAGCAGTACTTC. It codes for CSARRASGGTVYNEQYF.